This is a list of T cell receptor beta chains from one sample in a study of shared clonotypes between healthy human individuals. The method was immunoSEQ multiplex PCR; TCRdb's version includes in-frame clones alone and lacks a portion of them. Among about 2.4 million clones, roughly 93% were seen once, and the ten largest hold around 0.4%. The sequencing sample was made of naive CD4+ T cells from PBMCs. The receptors derive from a man younger than 35 in good health. Some clones in this sample may be carry-over from other donors' samples. Both conserved end residues are part of each CDR3.

TRBV5-3,CARAGNGTYEQYF
TRBV5-1,CASTHLQGEETQYF
TRBV29-1,CSVLQGSKETQYF
TRBV4-2,CASSQGTAGGVTQYF
TRBV7-9,CASSYGLAGSGYEQYF
TRBV7-9,CASSLVGRGETQYF
TRBV2,CASREDPNYEQYF
TRBV6-6,CASSQGQGPDTQYF
TRBV19,CASSRGLAGTDTQYF
TRBV6-5,CASSYRPDVYEQYF
TRBV28,CASSSPGTVAYGYTF
TRBV7-2,CASSLEDRAYEQYF
TRBV5-1,CASSLGTGPTIYGYTF
TRBV7-9,CASSPRDRVLSYEQYF
TRBV6-1,CASKRQGGYGYTF
TRBV29-1,CSVVAVRLAGERITGELFF
TRBV11-2,CASSLVKGDYEQYF
TRBV4-1,CASSQERPRGRREQYF
TRBV28,CASSLGQGSYSNQPQHF
TRBV2,CASSQGQGNGYTF
TRBV7-8,CASSFSGEPNQPQHF
TRBV19,CASSSQLIEETQYF
TRBV6-5,CASSYFHEQYF
TRBV7-2,CASSLAWGAEQYF
TRBV5-4,CASSLRLAGSGGELFF
TRBV5-6,CASSLLTALNTEAFF
TRBV18,CASSPPGRGARFF
TRBV28,CASSPPGPERLHEQYF
TRBV10-2,CASSESKGAGTNTEAFF
TRBV6-5,CASMMASGSYEQYF
TRBV7-3,CASSLTGDGYNEQFF
TRBV5-1,CASSLGGTQETQYF
TRBV10-3,CATSPSQGRVGNTIYF
TRBV5-4,CASSSGGGSYNEQFF
TRBV11-2,CASSREGASKYF
TRBV18,CASSSEWGLDTQYF
TRBV5-1,CASSLVSGVWNEQFF
TRBV5-6,CASSLWLAGATDTQYF
TRBV10-2,CASSESRGGNQPQHF
TRBV5-4,CASSSEVDGYTF
TRBV9,CASSALLGSQETQYF
TRBV11-3,CASSYGTVENTIYF
TRBV2,CASSPAGGKANYGYTF
TRBV9,CASSVTGSSGANVLTF
TRBV30,CAWSGGMGGYTF
TRBV4-3,CASSQERAHLTDTQYF
TRBV29-1,CSVEGALAGDGYTF
TRBV28,CASSAGTGLYGYTF
TRBV5-1,CASSLVGQAPGQFF
TRBV4-2,CASSHGQAAGNTIYF
TRBV4-1,CASSHLGRGNTF
TRBV7-6,CASSLQTSGESTDTQYF
TRBV4-2,CASSQAPGGTVTYNEQFF
TRBV7-8,CASSSRPGTGGTEAFF
TRBV28,CASSLIARAHEQYF
TRBV7-9,CASSFIDRDRLNNEQFF
TRBV5-8,CASSSGGVYGYTF
TRBV5-1,CASSLGQGVYNEQFF
TRBV18,CASSPKRISGANVLTF